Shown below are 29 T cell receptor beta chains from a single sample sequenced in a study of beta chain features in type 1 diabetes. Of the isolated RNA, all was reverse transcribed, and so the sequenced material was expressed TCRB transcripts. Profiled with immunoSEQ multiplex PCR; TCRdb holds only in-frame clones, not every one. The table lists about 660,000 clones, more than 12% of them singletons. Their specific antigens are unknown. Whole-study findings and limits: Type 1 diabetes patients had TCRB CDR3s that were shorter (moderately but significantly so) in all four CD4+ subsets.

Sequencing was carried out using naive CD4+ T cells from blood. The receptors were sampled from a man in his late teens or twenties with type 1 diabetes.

CDR3 protein: CASSPLEGGGVEQFF. The CDR3 nucleotides read TGTGCCAGCTCACCGCTCGAGGGCGGTGGGGTTGAGCAGTTCTTC. The V gene is TRBV18, the J gene TRBJ2-1; weak D call: TRBD2 (5 bases). Trimming left V 3 bases short and J 9 bases short, with 18 bases between. The CDR3 has 15 amino acids. The germline V gene encodes CDR1 KGHSH and CDR2 LQKENI.

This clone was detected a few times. In DNA form, the CDR3 reads TGTGCCAGCAGTATGGGAACTAGCAATCAGCCCCAGCATTTT. It encodes CASSMGTSNQPQHF. V usage is TRBV28 and J usage is TRBJ1-5, with D unclear. The germline CDR1 and CDR2 sequences are MDHEN and SYDVKM. This CDR3 contains 14 residues. With 5 bases removed from V and 0 bases from J, the gap between germline ends came to 8 bases.

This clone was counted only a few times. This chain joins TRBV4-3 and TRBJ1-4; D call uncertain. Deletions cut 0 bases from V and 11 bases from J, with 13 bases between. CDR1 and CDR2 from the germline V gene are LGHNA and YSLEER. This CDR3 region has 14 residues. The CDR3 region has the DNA TGCGCCAGCAGCCAAGATTCGTCGGGAGGGAAACTGTTTTTT. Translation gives CASSQDSSGGKLFF.

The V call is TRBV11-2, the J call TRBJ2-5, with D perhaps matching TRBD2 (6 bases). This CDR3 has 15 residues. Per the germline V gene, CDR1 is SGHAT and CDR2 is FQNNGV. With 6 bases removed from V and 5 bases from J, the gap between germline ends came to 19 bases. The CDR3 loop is CASSDNWRGVETQYF. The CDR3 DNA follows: TGTGCCAGCAGTGACAATTGGCGCGGGGTGGAGACCCAGTACTTC.

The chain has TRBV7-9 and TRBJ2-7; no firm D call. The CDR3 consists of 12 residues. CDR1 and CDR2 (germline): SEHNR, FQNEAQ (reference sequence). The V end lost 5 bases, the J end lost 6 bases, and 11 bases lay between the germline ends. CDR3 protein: CASSRWETEQYF. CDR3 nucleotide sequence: TGTGCCAGCAGCCGTTGGGAAACCGAGCAGTACTTC.

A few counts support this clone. The CDR3 sequence: CASSSAGTNYGYTF. DNA of the CDR3: TGTGCCAGCAGTTCCGCTGGAACTAACTATGGCTACACCTTC. The V and J genes are TRBV28 and TRBJ1-2; no definite D call. V lost 4 bases, J lost 0 bases, and 9 bases lay in between. CDR1 is MDHEN and CDR2 is SYDVKM in the germline V gene. The length of the CDR3 is 14 residues.

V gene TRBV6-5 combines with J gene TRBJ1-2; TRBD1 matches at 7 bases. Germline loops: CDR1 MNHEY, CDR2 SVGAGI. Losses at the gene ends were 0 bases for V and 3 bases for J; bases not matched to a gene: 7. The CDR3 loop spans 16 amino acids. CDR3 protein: CASSYSIMGQYYGYTF. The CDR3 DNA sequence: TGTGCCAGCAGTTACTCGATAATGGGACAGTACTATGGCTACACCTTC.

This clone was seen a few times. The CDR3 region has the DNA TGCAGCGTTGTGGCGCGCCCGAGCTCCTACAATGAGCAGTTCTTC. The encoded protein is CSVVARPSSYNEQFF. The chain has TRBV29-1 and TRBJ2-1; D is unclear. Deletions cut 4 bases from V and 0 bases from J, with 13 bases between. The CDR3 is 15 residues long. Germline CDR1 reads SQVTM; CDR2 reads ANQGSEA.

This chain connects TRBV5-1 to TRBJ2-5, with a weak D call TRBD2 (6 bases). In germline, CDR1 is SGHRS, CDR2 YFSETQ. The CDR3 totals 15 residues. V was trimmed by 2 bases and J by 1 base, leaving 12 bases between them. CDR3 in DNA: TGCGCCAGCAGCTTTTCTCAGGGACTCCAAGAGACCCAGTACTTC. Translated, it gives CASSFSQGLQETQYF. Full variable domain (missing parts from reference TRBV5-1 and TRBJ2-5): KAGVTQTPRYLIKTRGQQVTLSCSPISGHRSVSWYQQTPGQGLQFLFEYFSETQRNKGNFPGRFSGRQFSNSRSEMNVSTLELGDSALYLCASSFSQGLQETQYFGPGTRLLVL.

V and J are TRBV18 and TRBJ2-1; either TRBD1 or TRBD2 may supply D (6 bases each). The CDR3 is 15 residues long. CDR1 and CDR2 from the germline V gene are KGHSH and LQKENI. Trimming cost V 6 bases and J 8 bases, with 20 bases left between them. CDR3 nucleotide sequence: TGTGCCAGCTCTATTGGGGGGCCCATAAGGGATGAGCAGTTCTTC. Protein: CASSIGGPIRDEQFF.

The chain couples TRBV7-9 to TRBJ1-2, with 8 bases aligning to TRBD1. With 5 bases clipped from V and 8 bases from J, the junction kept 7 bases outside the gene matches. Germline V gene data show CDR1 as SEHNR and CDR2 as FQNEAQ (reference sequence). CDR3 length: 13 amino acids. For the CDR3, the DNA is TGTGCCAGCAGCCAGGACAGGGCGCAGGGCTACACCTTC. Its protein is CASSQDRAQGYTF.

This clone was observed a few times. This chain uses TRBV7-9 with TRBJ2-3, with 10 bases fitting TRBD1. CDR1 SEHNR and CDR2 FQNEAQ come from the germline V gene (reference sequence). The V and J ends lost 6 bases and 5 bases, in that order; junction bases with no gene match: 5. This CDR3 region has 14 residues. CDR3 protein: CASSLDRGIDTQYF. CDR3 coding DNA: TGTGCCAGCAGTCTGGACAGGGGGATAGATACGCAGTATTTT.

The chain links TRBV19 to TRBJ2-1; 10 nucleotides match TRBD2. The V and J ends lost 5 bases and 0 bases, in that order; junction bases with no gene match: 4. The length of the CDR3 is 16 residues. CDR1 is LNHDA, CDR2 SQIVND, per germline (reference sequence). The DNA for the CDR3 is TGTGCCAGTAGTCGGACTAGCGGATACTCCTACAATGAGCAGTTCTTC. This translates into CASSRTSGYSYNEQFF. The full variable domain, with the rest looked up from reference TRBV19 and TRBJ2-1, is DGGITQSPKYLFRKEGQNVTLSCEQNLNHDAMYWYRQDPGQGLRLIYYSQIVNDFQKGDIAEGYSVSREKKESFPLTVTSAQKNPTAFYLCASSRTSGYSYNEQFFGPGTRLTVL.

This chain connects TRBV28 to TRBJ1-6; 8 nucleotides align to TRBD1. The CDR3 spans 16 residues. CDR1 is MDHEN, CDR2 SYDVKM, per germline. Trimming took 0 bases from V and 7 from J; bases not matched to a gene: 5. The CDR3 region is CASSLWGQVGNSPLHF. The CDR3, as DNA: TGTGCCAGCAGTTTATGGGGACAGGTGGGAAATTCACCCCTCCACTTT.

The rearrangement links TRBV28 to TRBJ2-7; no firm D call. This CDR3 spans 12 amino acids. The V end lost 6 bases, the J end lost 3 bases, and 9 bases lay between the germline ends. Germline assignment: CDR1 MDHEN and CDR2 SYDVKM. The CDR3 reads CASRETGYEQYF. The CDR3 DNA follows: TGTGCCAGCAGGGAGACTGGCTACGAGCAGTACTTC. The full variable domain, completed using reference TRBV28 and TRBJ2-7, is DVKVTQSSRYLVKRTGEKVFLECVQDMDHENMFWYRQDPGLGLRLIYFSYDVKMKEKGDIPEGYSVSREKKERFSLILESASTNQTSMYLCASRETGYEQYFGPGTRLTVT.

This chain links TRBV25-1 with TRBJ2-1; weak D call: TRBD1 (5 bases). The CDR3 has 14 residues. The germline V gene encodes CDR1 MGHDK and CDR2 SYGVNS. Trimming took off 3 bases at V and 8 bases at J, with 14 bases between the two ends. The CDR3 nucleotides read TGTGCCAGCAGTGACCCCAGGGTTCAGGATGAGCAGTTCTTC. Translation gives CASSDPRVQDEQFF.

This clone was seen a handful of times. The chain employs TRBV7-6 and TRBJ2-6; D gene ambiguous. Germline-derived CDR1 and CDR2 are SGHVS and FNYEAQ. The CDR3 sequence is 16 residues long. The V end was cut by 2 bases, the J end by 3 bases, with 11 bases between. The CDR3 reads CASSLPELGGANVLTF. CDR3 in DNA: TGTGCCAGCAGCTTACCCGAGTTAGGTGGGGCCAACGTCCTGACTTTC. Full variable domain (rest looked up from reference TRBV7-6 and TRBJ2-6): GAGVSQSPRYKVTKRGQDVALRCDPISGHVSLYWYRQALGQGPEFLTYFNYEAQQDKSGLPNDRFSAERPEGSISTLTIQRTEQRDSAMYRCASSLPELGGANVLTFGAGSRLTVL.

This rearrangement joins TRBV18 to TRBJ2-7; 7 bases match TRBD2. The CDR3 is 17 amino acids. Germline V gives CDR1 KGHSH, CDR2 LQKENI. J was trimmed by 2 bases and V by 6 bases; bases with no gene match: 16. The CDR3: CASSPLVLSGTTYEQYF. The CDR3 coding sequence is TGTGCCAGCTCGCCATTGGTCCTAAGCGGGACTACCTACGAGCAGTACTTC.

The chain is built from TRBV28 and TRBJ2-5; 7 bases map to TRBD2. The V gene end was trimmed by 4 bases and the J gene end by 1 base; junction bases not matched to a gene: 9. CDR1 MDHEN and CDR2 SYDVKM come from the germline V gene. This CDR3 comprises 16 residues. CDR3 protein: CASSSPGGGTQETQYF. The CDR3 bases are TGTGCCAGCAGTTCCCCTGGGGGGGGAACCCAAGAGACCCAGTACTTC.

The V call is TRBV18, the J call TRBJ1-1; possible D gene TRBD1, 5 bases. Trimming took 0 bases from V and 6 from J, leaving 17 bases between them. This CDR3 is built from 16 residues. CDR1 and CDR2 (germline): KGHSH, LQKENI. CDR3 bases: TGTGCCAGCTCACCACCGAATCACGGGGAGGGGTCTGAAGCTTTCTTT. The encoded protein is CASSPPNHGEGSEAFF.

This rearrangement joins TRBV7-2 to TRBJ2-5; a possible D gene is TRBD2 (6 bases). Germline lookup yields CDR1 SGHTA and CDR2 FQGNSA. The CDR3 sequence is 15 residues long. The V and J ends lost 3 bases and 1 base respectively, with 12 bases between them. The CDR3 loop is CASSFGGVTQETQYF. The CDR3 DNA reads TGTGCCAGCAGCTTTGGCGGGGTAACCCAAGAGACCCAGTACTTC.

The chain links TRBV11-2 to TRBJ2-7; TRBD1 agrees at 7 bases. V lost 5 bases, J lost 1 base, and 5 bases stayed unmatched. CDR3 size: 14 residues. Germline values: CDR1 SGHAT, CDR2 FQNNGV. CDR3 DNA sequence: TGTGCCAGCAGCCTATTGACAGGGTCCTACGAGCAGTACTTC. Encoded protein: CASSLLTGSYEQYF.

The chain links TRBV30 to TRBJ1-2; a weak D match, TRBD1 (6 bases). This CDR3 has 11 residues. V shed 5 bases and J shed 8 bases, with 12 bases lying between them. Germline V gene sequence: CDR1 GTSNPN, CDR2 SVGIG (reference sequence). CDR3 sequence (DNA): TGTGCCTGGTCCCAGGGGACCGGCTACACCTTC. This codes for CAWSQGTGYTF.

The CDR3 loop reads CASSLTGGNSPLHF. The CDR3 DNA reads as TGTGCCAGCAGTTTGACGGGGGGTAATTCACCCCTCCACTTT. This chain uses TRBV2 with TRBJ1-6, with D tentatively TRBD1 (5 bases). This CDR3 comprises 14 residues. The ends were cut back, 5 bases at V and 6 bases at J, with 11 bases in the middle. Germline V CDR1 and CDR2: SNHLY, FYNNEI.

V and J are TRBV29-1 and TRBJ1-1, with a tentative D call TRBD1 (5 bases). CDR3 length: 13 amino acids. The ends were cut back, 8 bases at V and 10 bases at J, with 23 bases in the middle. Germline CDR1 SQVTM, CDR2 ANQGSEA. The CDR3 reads CSSEGNTGGRAFF. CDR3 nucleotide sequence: TGCAGCTCCGAAGGGAACACAGGAGGTCGAGCTTTCTTT.

CDR3 region: CASNHRVGGYTF. The CDR3 DNA sequence: TGTGCCAGCAACCACCGGGTTGGTGGCTACACCTTC. The rearrangement joins TRBV7-2 to TRBJ1-2, with unresolved D. The V end was cut by 7 bases, the J end by 7 bases, with 13 bases between. Per germline, CDR1 SGHTA and CDR2 FQGNSA. The CDR3 covers 12 residues.

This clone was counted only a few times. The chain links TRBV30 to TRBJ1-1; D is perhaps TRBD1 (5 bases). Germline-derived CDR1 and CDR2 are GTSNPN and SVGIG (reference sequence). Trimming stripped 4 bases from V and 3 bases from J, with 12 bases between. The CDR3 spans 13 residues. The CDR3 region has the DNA TGTGCCTGGAAGGGGCTTTTCCACACTGAAGCTTTCTTT. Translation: CAWKGLFHTEAFF.

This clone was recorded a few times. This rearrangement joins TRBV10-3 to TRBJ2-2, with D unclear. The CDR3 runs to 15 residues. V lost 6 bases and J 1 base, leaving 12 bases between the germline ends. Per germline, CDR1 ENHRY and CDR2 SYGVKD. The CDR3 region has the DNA TGTGCCATCAGCTCTACGGACGAGAACACCGGGGAGCTGTTTTTT. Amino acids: CAISSTDENTGELFF.

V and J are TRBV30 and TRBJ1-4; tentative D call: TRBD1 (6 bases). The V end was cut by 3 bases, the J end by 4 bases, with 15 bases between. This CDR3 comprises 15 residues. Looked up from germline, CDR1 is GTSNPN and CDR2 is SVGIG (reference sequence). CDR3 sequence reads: CAWSPGQSFNEKLFF. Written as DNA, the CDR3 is TGTGCCTGGAGCCCCGGACAGAGCTTTAATGAAAAACTGTTTTTT.